The 8 T cell receptor beta chains listed next were all sequenced from one sample in a study of T-cell memory formation after mild COVID-19. TCRdb ran MiXCR on the 5' RACE reads and lists one entry per CDR3 protein. The data show about 100,000 distinct CDR3 sequences, 8.5% to 14% seen once. Sequenced material: PBMCs or a T cell subset sorted from them (not recorded which). These receptor sequences come from a man aged 18 to 30 who had mild COVID-19 (a few samples of this study predate the infection). Cell type and time point are not known.

This clonotype was seen at least ten times. The rearrangement links TRBV29-1 to TRBJ2-7; maybe TRBD2 (7 bases). This CDR3 has 13 residues. Trimming cost V 4 bases and J 2 bases, with 12 bases left between them. Germline CDR1 SQVTM, CDR2 ANQGSEA. This CDR3 is CSVVGGHTYEQYF. In DNA form, the CDR3 reads TGCAGCGTTGTGGGGGGGCATACCTACGAGCAGTACTTC.

As concerns this clonotype: A read error may produce the germline difference seen at one junction end. The CDR3 is CSSSPGDLDNQPQHF. CDR3 DNA sequence: TGTTCCAGCAGTCCAGGGGATTTGGACAATCAGCCCCAGCATTTT. The rearrangement links TRBV12-3 or TRBV12-4 to TRBJ1-5; tentative D call: TRBD1 (6 bases). The CDR3 runs 15 residues.

This clonotype was seen ten or more times. The rearrangement links TRBV20-1 to TRBJ1-2, with D perhaps matching TRBD1 (5 bases). Trimming stripped 3 bases from V and 2 bases from J, with 10 bases between. Germline V gene data show CDR1 as DFQATT and CDR2 as SNEGSKA (reference sequence). The CDR3 loop spans 13 amino acids. CDR3 sequence (DNA): TGCAGTGCTAGGACACGGGACAACTATGGCTACACCTTC. This gives the protein CSARTRDNYGYTF.

Turning to this clonotype: A much more abundant neighbour one base away suggests this may be a read error. J is TRBJ2-5 and V is TRBV12-3 or TRBV12-4; TRBD2 is a possible D gene (6 bases). The CDR3 has 15 amino acids. The CDR3 bases are TGTGCCAGCAGCCCATGGGGCGGGGACCAAGATACCCAGTACTTC. Amino acid sequence: CASSPWGGDQDTQYF.

The gene calls are TRBV12-3 or TRBV12-4 and TRBJ1-1, with D perhaps TRBD1 (5 bases). CDR3 size: 14 residues. The ends were cut back, 7 bases at V and 4 bases at J, with 16 bases in the middle. CDR3 in DNA: TGTGCCAGCACCTCGGGTCTAAGGGGCACTGAAGCTTTCTTT. Residues: CASTSGLRGTEAFF.

The rearrangement joins TRBV4-2 to TRBJ1-5; possibly TRBD1 for D (5 bases). Germline-derived CDR1 and CDR2 are LGHNA and YNFKEQ. V lost 3 bases and J 8 bases, leaving 11 bases between the germline ends. This CDR3 contains 13 residues. CDR3 protein: CASSQEPREPQHF. DNA of the CDR3: TGTGCCAGCAGCCAGGAACCCAGGGAGCCCCAGCATTTT.

The rearrangement joins TRBV5-1 to TRBJ1-1; TRBD1 matches 9 bases. The CDR3 covers 15 residues. CDR1 is SGHRS and CDR2 is YFSETQ in the germline V gene. Trimming removed 6 bases from V and 2 bases from J; junction bases left unmatched: 8. The CDR3 reads CASTETGGVNTEAFF. The CDR3 DNA sequence: TGCGCCAGCACCGAAACAGGGGGCGTTAACACTGAAGCTTTCTTT.

This clonotype occurred a few times. V is TRBV5-5 and J is TRBJ1-1, with D uncertain. The ends were cut back, 0 bases at V and 5 bases at J, with 11 bases in the middle. Per germline, CDR1 SGHKS and CDR2 YYEKEE (reference sequence). This CDR3 contains 14 residues. CDR3 bases: TGTGCCAGCAGCTTGGGCAGCCTGGGGACTGAAGCTTTCTTT. Translating gives CASSLGSLGTEAFF.